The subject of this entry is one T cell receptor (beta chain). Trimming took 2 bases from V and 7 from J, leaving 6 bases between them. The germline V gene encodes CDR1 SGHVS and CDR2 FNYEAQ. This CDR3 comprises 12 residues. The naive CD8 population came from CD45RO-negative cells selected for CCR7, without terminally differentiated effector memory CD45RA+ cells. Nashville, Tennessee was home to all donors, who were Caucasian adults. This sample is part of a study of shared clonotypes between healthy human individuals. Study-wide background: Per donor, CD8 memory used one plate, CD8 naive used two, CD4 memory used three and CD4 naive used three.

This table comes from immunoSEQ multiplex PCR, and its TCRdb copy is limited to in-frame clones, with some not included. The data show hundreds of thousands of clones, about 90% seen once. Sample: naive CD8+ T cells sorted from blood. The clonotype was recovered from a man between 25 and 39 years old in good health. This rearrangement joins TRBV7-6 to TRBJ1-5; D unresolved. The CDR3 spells CASSLWWQPQHF. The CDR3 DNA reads TGTGCCAGCAGCTTATGGTGGCAGCCCCAGCATTTT.